This T cell receptor beta chain emerged from a study of T cell responses to AZD1222 COVID-19 vaccine. Study observations and caveats: Seropositive AZD1222 recipients at baseline numbered only five to seven.

As regards this clone: Its antigen is currently unknown.

V lost 0 bases to trimming and J lost 4 bases, with 6 bases between them. CDR3 length equals 14 residues. Per the germline V gene, CDR1 is PRHDT and CDR2 is FYEKMQ (reference sequence). Clones were sequenced by immunoSEQ multiplex PCR, and TCRdb holds only the in-frame ones, with some missing. Among more than 75,000 clones, around nine tenths were seen once, and the ten largest hold 7.5%. The chain carries TRBV13 and TRBJ1-4; D remains unclear. The sequence came from an adult in good health. The source was peripheral blood, collected on day 0 of AZD1222 vaccination. CDR3 in amino acids: CASSLGQINEKLFF. In nucleotides, the CDR3 is TGTGCCAGCAGCTTAGGGCAGATTAATGAAAAACTGTTTTTT.